These 25 T cell receptor beta chains came from one sample sequenced in a study of sequential checkpoint blockade in melanoma. The sample's treatment: randomized to nivolumab then ipilimumab (arm A) or the reverse (arm B). Sequencing used immunoSEQ multiplex PCR; TCRdb keeps in-frame clones, though not all of them. This table has 15,000 to 20,000 clones, around 70% appearing once. The sample consisted of tumor tissue (inferred from file names), taken from a patient given nivolumab and ipilimumab in sequence. These receptors were obtained from a human donor with melanoma.

There are a few counts of this clone. The chain combines TRBV10-2 with TRBJ2-7; D perhaps matches TRBD2 (6 bases). This CDR3 has 12 amino acids. The V end was cut by 5 bases, the J end by 10 bases, with 15 bases between. Germline loops: CDR1 WSHSY, CDR2 SAAADI. The CDR3 reads CASSPPPGDQYF. The DNA for the CDR3 is TGCGCCAGCAGTCCCCCCCCGGGGGATCAGTACTTC.

The chain couples TRBV19 to TRBJ1-2; D is unresolved. The V gene's germline CDR1 is LNHDA and CDR2 SQIVND (reference sequence). Trimming pared 9 bases from V and 2 bases from J, leaving 13 bases between. The CDR3 totals 13 residues. CDR3 protein: CASSVAGNYGYTF. Here the CDR3 DNA reads TGTGCCAGCTCGGTGGCGGGAAACTATGGCTACACCTTC.

This clone was counted only a few times. This chain joins TRBV19 and TRBJ2-5; D perhaps matches TRBD2 (6 bases). CDR1 is LNHDA, CDR2 SQIVND, per germline (reference sequence). The CDR3 covers 12 residues. CDR3 amino acids: CASGGVHETQYF. The CDR3 nucleotides read TGTGCTTCCGGAGGGGTCCACGAGACCCAGTACTTC.

This chain uses TRBV30 with TRBJ1-3, with unresolved D. Germline CDR1 is GTSNPN and CDR2 is SVGIG (reference sequence). The CDR3 length is 13 residues. V lost 1 base and J lost 3, with 7 bases in between. The CDR3 loop is CAWSAGGGNTIYF. The CDR3 DNA follows: TGTGCCTGGAGTGCGGGCGGTGGAAACACCATATATTTT.

The V gene is TRBV11-3, the J gene TRBJ2-7; D is undetermined. V was cut by 4 bases and J by 0 bases, with 10 bases left in between. Per the germline V gene, CDR1 is SGHNT and CDR2 is YENEEA. The CDR3 length is 14 residues. The CDR3 is CASSYQSSSYEQYF. The DNA of the CDR3 is TGTGCCAGCAGCTACCAGAGTAGCTCCTACGAGCAGTACTTC.

The chain couples TRBV25-1 to TRBJ1-2, with D perhaps matching TRBD1 (5 bases). The ends were cut back, 4 bases at V and 8 bases at J, with 14 bases in the middle. This CDR3 has 13 residues. Germline values: CDR1 MGHDK, CDR2 SYGVNS. The CDR3 region has the DNA TGTGCCAGCAGTGGTGGGGACGCCTGGGGCTACACCTTC. The encoded protein is CASSGGDAWGYTF.

The table lists this clone with a few counts. The V and J genes are TRBV29-1 and TRBJ1-1; tentatively, D is TRBD1 (5 bases). With 5 bases removed from V and 5 bases from J, the gap between germline ends came to 15 bases. The CDR3 consists of 13 residues. From germline, CDR1 is SQVTM and CDR2 ANQGSEA. The DNA of the CDR3 is TGCAGCGTTTTAAAGTTCGGGGGTACTGAAGCTTTCTTT. Amino acid sequence: CSVLKFGGTEAFF. The whole variable domain, filled in from reference TRBV29-1 and TRBJ1-1, reads SAVISQKPSRDICQRGTSLTIQCQVDSQVTMMFWYRQQPGQSLTLIATANQGSEATYESGFVIDKFPISRPNLTFSTLTVSNMSPEDSSIYLCSVLKFGGTEAFFGQGTRLTVV.

This clone showed up just once. The chain is built from TRBV28 and TRBJ2-5; TRBD2 matches 11 bases. Unmatched junction bases numbered 13, after V lost 11 bases and J lost 5 bases. This CDR3 spans 15 amino acids. The germline V gene encodes CDR1 MDHEN and CDR2 SYDVKM. The CDR3 loop is CAAGATSGNRETQYF. CDR3 bases: TGTGCCGCCGGCGCGACTAGCGGGAATCGGGAGACCCAGTACTTC. The whole variable domain, remainder taken from reference TRBV28 and TRBJ2-5, is DVKVTQSSRYLVKRTGEKVFLECVQDMDHENMFWYRQDPGLGLRLIYFSYDVKMKEKGDIPEGYSVSREKKERFSLILESASTNQTSMYLCAAGATSGNRETQYFGPGTRLLVL.

The rearrangement uses TRBV30 and TRBJ2-5; D is possibly TRBD1 (6 bases). Germline CDR1 and CDR2: GTSNPN and SVGIG (reference sequence). Trimming removed 1 base at V and 3 bases at J, with 12 bases between. This CDR3 contains 14 residues. CDR3 residues: CAWSDTGREETQYF. The CDR3 DNA reads TGTGCCTGGAGTGACACAGGGCGGGAAGAGACCCAGTACTTC.

This clone was counted once. This rearrangement joins TRBV28 to TRBJ2-7, with D perhaps matching TRBD2 (5 bases). The CDR3 is 14 residues long. The germline V and J ends were trimmed by 5 bases and 5 bases, with 16 bases remaining between them. The V gene's germline CDR1 is MDHEN and CDR2 SYDVKM. DNA for the CDR3: TGTGCCAGCAGTCCCCCGGGAAGTAGCCACGAGCAGTACTTC. Encoded protein: CASSPPGSSHEQYF.

The V call is TRBV15, the J call TRBJ1-1, with D possibly TRBD1 on 5 matching bases. The V end lost 6 bases, the J end lost 1 base, and 15 bases lay between the germline ends. The CDR3 covers 15 residues. Per germline, CDR1 LNHNV and CDR2 YYDKDF (reference sequence). CDR3 in DNA: TGTGCCACCAGTTTTTCCCGGGACGGGAACACTGAAGCTTTCTTT. Protein: CATSFSRDGNTEAFF.

CDR3 residues: CASSGRTGEGSPLHF. DNA for the CDR3: TGTGCCAGCAGCGGACGGACAGGGGAAGGATCACCCCTCCACTTT. V gene TRBV11-3 combines with J gene TRBJ1-6; 9 bases are shared with TRBD1. The CDR3 is made up of 15 amino acids. CDR1 is SGHNT and CDR2 is YENEEA in the germline V gene. V was clipped by 5 bases and J by 10 bases; unmatched bases: 9.

This clone is medium-sized. The rearrangement uses TRBV6-8 and TRBJ1-5; 7 bases map to TRBD1. Trimming at V came to 2 bases and at J to 1 base, leaving 8 bases not matched to a gene. The CDR3 totals 17 residues. Germline CDR1 is MNHGY and CDR2 is SAAAGT. CDR3 residues: CASSYHKQGHSNQPQHF. For the CDR3, the DNA is TGTGCCAGCAGTTACCATAAACAGGGGCACAGCAATCAGCCCCAGCATTTT.

The chain is built from TRBV5-1 and TRBJ2-1, with 7 bases aligning to TRBD2. The CDR3 contains 16 residues. CDR1 SGHRS and CDR2 YFSETQ come from the germline V gene. Trimming at V came to 4 bases and at J to 0 bases, leaving 7 bases not matched to a gene. CDR3 nucleotide sequence: TGCGCCAGCAGCCCCGCGGGGGTTAGCTCCTACAATGAGCAGTTCTTC. This sequence encodes CASSPAGVSSYNEQFF.

In this sample, this clone turned up a few times. The junction shows a germline mismatch at one end, possibly a read error. The CDR3 nucleotides read TGTGCCAGCAGCTGGGGGCAATCTAGCAATCAGCCCCAGCATTTT. Translating it yields CASSWGQSSNQPQHF. The V and J genes are TRBV15 and TRBJ1-5; a weak D match, TRBD1 (6 bases). The CDR3 spans 15 residues. CDR1 and CDR2 (germline): LNHNV, YYDKDF (reference sequence).

The rearrangement joins TRBV28 to TRBJ1-4; D unresolved. This CDR3 has 15 residues. Germline CDR1 MDHEN, CDR2 SYDVKM. V was trimmed by 4 bases and J by 3 bases, leaving 12 bases between them. CDR3: CASSSSWEANEKLFF. The CDR3 region has the DNA TGTGCCAGCAGTTCATCTTGGGAGGCTAATGAAAAACTGTTTTTT. The full variable domain, in which reference TRBV28 and TRBJ1-4 provide the parts outside the CDR3, is DVKVTQSSRYLVKRTGEKVFLECVQDMDHENMFWYRQDPGLGLRLIYFSYDVKMKEKGDIPEGYSVSREKKERFSLILESASTNQTSMYLCASSSSWEANEKLFFGSGTQLSVL.

The gene calls are TRBV19 and TRBJ2-2; 12 positions agree with TRBD1. The J segment lost 6 bases and the V segment lost 1 base, leaving 3 bases of the junction unmatched. The CDR3 contains 16 residues. Looked up from germline, CDR1 is LNHDA and CDR2 is SQIVND (reference sequence). The CDR3 DNA reads as TGTGCCAGTAGTATAGGGGGACAGGGGGCCGCCGGGGAGCTGTTTTTT. Translated: CASSIGGQGAAGELFF.

The chain couples TRBV5-8 to TRBJ2-5; perhaps TRBD2 as D (6 bases). The CDR3 totals 13 residues. Germline-derived CDR1 and CDR2 are SGHTS and YDEGEE. Trimming removed 2 bases at V and 1 base at J, with 6 bases between. CDR3 DNA: TGTGCCAGCAGCTTCGGGGGCCAAGAGACCCAGTACTTC. As protein: CASSFGGQETQYF.

The V gene is TRBV11-3, the J gene TRBJ2-6; a weak D match, TRBD1 (5 bases). Per the germline V gene, CDR1 is SGHNT and CDR2 is YENEEA. This CDR3 has 16 amino acids. The V and J ends lost 5 bases and 4 bases respectively, with 15 bases between them. The CDR3 DNA sequence: TGTGCCAGCAGCGCGGTAGGGGTAAACGGGGCCAACGTCCTGACTTTC. Its protein product is CASSAVGVNGANVLTF.

This clone was seen a handful of times. The DNA for the CDR3 is TGTGCCAGCAGTTACTCACTCAGAATGAACACTGAAGCTTTCTTT. Amino acid sequence: CASSYSLRMNTEAFF. The chain carries TRBV6-8 and TRBJ1-1; D is undetermined. The CDR3 extends over 15 amino acids. Germline assignment: CDR1 MNHGY and CDR2 SAAAGT. The ends were cut back, 0 bases at V and 0 bases at J, with 8 bases in the middle.

The V gene is TRBV6-8, the J gene TRBJ2-7; D possibly matches TRBD1 or TRBD2 (6 bases each). V was clipped by 0 bases and J by 5 bases, with 20 bases between them. Germline V gives CDR1 MNHGY, CDR2 SAAAGT. The length of the CDR3 is 17 residues. CDR3 coding DNA: TGTGCCAGCAGTTACTCAGGACGGGGGCCCCTACACCACGAGCAGTACTTC. Amino acids: CASSYSGRGPLHHEQYF.

This clone turned up a few times. The junction differs from germline at one of its ends, possibly a read error. V is TRBV2 and J is TRBJ2-3, with 7 bases matching TRBD1. In germline, CDR1 is SNHLY, CDR2 FYNNEI. There are 13 residues in the CDR3. The CDR3 is CASREDRADTQYF. CDR3 DNA sequence: TGTGCCAGCAGGGAAGACAGGGCGGATACGCAGTATTTT.

The CDR3 is CASSFQRGSADTQYF. The CDR3 DNA reads as TGTGCCAGCAGTTTCCAGCGAGGTTCCGCAGATACGCAGTATTTT. The genes are TRBV6-8 and TRBJ2-3, with no clear D. V shed 4 bases and J shed 4 bases, with 15 bases lying between them. The CDR3 loop spans 15 amino acids. The germline CDR1 and CDR2 sequences are MNHGY and SAAAGT.

The V and J genes are TRBV18 and TRBJ2-7; unclear D gene. Trimming removed 3 bases from V and 0 bases from J, with 9 bases in between. CDR1 is KGHSH, CDR2 LQKENI, per germline. The CDR3 covers 14 residues. This chain's CDR3 is CASSPADSSYEQYF. The DNA of the CDR3 is TGTGCCAGCTCACCTGCGGATAGCTCCTACGAGCAGTACTTC. The full variable domain, in which reference TRBV18 and TRBJ2-7 provide the parts outside the CDR3, is NAGVMQNPRHLVRRRGQEARLRCSPMKGHSHVYWYRQLPEEGLKFMVYLQKENIIDESGMPKERFSAEFPKEGPSILRIQQVVRGDSAAYFCASSPADSSYEQYFGPGTRLTVT.

The J gene is TRBJ2-1, the V gene TRBV19, with 7 positions matching TRBD2. V lost 7 bases and J lost 2; bases outside the gene matches: 8. Germline values: CDR1 LNHDA, CDR2 SQIVND (reference sequence). The CDR3 has 15 amino acids. CDR3 DNA sequence: TGTGCCAGTACGGAGGGCGGGAGTGCCTACAATGAGCAGTTCTTC. Protein sequence: CASTEGGSAYNEQFF. The full variable domain, its missing parts supplied by reference TRBV19 and TRBJ2-1, is DGGITQSPKYLFRKEGQNVTLSCEQNLNHDAMYWYRQDPGQGLRLIYYSQIVNDFQKGDIAEGYSVSREKKESFPLTVTSAQKNPTAFYLCASTEGGSAYNEQFFGPGTRLTVL.